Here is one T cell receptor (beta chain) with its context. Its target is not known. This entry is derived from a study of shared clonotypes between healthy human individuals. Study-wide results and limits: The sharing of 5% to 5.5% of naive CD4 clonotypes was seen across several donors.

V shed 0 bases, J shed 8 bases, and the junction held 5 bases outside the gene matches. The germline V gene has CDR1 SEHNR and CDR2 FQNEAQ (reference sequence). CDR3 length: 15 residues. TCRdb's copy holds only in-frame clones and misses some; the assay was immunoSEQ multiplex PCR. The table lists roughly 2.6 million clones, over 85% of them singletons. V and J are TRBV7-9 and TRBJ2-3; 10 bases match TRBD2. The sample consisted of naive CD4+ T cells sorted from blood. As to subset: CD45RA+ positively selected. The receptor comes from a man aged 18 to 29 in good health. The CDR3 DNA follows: TGTGCCAGCAGCTTAGCTCTAGCGGGGGCAGCTACGCAGTATTTT. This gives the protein CASSLALAGAATQYF.